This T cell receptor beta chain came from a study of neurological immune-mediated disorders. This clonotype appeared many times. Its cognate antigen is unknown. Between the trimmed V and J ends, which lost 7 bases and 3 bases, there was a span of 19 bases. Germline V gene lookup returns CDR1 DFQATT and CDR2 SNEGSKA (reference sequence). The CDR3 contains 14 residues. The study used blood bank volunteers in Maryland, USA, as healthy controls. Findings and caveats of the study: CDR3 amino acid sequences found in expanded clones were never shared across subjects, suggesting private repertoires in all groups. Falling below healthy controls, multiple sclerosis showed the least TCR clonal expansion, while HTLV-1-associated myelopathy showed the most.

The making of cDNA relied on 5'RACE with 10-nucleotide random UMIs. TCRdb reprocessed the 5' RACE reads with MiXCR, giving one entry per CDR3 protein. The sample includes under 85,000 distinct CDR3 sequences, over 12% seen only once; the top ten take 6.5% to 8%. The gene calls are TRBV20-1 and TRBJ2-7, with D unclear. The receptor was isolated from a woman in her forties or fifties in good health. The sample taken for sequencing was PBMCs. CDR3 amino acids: CSGSRPDLSYEQYF. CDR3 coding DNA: TGCAGTGGGTCCCGCCCGGATCTGAGCTACGAGCAGTACTTC.